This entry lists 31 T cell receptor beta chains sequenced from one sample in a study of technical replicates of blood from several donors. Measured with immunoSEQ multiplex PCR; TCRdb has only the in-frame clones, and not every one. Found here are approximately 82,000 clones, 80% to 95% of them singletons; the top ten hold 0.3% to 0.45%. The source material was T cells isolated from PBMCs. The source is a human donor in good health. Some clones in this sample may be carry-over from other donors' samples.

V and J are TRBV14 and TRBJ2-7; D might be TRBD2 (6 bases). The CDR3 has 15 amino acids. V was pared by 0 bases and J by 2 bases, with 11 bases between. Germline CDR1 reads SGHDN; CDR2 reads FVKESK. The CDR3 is CASSQEWGRTYEQYF. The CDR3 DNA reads TGTGCCAGCAGCCAAGAATGGGGGAGGACCTACGAGCAGTACTTC.

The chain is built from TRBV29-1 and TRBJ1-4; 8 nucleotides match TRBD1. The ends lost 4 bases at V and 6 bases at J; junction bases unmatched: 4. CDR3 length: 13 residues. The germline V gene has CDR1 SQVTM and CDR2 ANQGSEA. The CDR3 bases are TGCAGCGTTGTTTCGACAGGGGATGAAAAACTGTTTTTT. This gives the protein CSVVSTGDEKLFF. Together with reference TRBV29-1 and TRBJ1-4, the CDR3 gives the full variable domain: SAVISQKPSRDICQRGTSLTIQCQVDSQVTMMFWYRQQPGQSLTLIATANQGSEATYESGFVIDKFPISRPNLTFSTLTVSNMSPEDSSIYLCSVVSTGDEKLFFGSGTQLSVL.

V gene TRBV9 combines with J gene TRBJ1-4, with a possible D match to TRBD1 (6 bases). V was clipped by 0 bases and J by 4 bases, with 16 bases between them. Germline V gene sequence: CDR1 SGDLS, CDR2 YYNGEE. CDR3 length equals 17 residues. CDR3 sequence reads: CASSVGVLDRSNEKLFF. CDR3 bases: TGTGCCAGCAGCGTAGGAGTTCTGGACAGAAGTAATGAAAAACTGTTTTTT.

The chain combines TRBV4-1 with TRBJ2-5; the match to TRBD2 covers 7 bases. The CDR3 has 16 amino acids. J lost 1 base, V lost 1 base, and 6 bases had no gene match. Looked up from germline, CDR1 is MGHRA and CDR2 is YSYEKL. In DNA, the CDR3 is TGCGCCAGCAGCCAAGGAATAGCGGGCATCCAAGAGACCCAGTACTTC. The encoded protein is CASSQGIAGIQETQYF.

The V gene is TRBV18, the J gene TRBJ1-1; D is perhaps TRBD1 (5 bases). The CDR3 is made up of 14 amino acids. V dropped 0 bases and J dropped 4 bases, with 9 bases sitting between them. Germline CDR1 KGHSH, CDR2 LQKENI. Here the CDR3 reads CASSPPAGVTEAFF. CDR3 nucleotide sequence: TGTGCCAGCTCACCACCAGCGGGGGTCACTGAAGCTTTCTTT. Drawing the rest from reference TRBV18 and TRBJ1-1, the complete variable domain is NAGVMQNPRHLVRRRGQEARLRCSPMKGHSHVYWYRQLPEEGLKFMVYLQKENIIDESGMPKERFSAEFPKEGPSILRIQQVVRGDSAAYFCASSPPAGVTEAFFGQGTRLTVV.

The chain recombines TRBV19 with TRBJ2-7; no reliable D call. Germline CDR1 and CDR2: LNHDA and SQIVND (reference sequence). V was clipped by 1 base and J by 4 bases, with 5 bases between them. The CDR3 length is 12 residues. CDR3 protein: CASSIGPYEQYF. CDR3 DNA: TGTGCCAGTAGTATAGGGCCTTACGAGCAGTACTTC.

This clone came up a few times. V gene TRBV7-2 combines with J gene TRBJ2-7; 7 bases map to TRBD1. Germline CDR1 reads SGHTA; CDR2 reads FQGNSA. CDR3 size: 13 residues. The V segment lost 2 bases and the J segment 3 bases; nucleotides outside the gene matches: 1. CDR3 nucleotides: TGTGCCAGCAGCTTATGGGACAGCTACGAGCAGTACTTC. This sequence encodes CASSLWDSYEQYF. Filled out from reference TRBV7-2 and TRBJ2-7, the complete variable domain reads GAGVSQSPSNKVTEKGKDVELRCDPISGHTALYWYRQSLGQGLEFLIYFQGNSAPDKSGLPSDRFSAERTGGSVSTLTIQRTQQEDSAVYLCASSLWDSYEQYFGPGTRLTVT.

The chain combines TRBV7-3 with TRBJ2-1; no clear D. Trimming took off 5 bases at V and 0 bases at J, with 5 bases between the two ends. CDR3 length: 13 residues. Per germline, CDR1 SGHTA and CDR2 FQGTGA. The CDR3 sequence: CASSHSSYNEQFF. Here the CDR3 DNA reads TGTGCCAGCAGCCATAGCTCCTACAATGAGCAGTTCTTC.

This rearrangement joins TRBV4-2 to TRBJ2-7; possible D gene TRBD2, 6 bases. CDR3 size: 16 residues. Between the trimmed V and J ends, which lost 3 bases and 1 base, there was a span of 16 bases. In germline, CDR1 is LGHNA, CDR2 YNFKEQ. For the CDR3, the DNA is TGTGCCAGCAGCCAGTTCCCTCGCGGGAATTCCTACGAGCAGTACTTC. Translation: CASSQFPRGNSYEQYF.

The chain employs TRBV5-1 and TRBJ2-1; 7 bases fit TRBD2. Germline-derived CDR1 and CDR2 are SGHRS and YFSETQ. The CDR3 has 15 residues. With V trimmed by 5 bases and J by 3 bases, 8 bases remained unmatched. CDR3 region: CASRRAGRDYNEQFF. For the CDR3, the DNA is TGCGCCAGCAGAAGGGCGGGGAGGGACTACAATGAGCAGTTCTTC.

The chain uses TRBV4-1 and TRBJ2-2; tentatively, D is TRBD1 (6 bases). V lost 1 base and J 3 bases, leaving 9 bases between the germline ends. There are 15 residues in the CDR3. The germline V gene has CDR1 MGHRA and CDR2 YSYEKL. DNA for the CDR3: TGCGCCAGCAGCCAAGCCGGGACACACACCGGGGAGCTGTTTTTT. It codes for CASSQAGTHTGELFF.

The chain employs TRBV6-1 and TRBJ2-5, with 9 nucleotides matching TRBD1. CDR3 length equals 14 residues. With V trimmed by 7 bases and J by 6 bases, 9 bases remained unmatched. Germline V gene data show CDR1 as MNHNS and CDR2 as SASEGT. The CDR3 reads CASTPGQGPQTQYF. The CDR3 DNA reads TGTGCCAGCACCCCGGGACAGGGACCCCAGACCCAGTACTTC.

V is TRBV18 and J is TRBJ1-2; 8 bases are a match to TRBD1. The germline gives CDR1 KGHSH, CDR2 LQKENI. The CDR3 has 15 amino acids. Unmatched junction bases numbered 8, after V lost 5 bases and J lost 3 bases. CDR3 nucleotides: TGTGCCAGCTCAGTGGCGGGACAGGCTTACTATGGCTACACCTTC. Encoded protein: CASSVAGQAYYGYTF.

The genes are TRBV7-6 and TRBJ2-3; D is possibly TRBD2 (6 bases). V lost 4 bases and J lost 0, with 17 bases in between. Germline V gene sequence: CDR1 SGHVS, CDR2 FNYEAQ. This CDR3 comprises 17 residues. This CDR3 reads CASSSLVRGTSTDTQYF. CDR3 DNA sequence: TGTGCCAGCAGCTCCCTGGTCCGGGGGACTAGCACAGATACGCAGTATTTT. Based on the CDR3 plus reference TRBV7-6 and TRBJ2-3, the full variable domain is GAGVSQSPRYKVTKRGQDVALRCDPISGHVSLYWYRQALGQGPEFLTYFNYEAQQDKSGLPNDRFSAERPEGSISTLTIQRTEQRDSAMYRCASSSLVRGTSTDTQYFGPGTRLTVL.

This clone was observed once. The CDR3 DNA sequence: TGTGCCAGCACCCCGGGGGGGGGAAGAAACTATGGCTACACCTTC. This encodes CASTPGGGRNYGYTF. The chain recombines TRBV7-8 with TRBJ1-2; a weak D match, TRBD1 (5 bases). The V end was cut by 7 bases, the J end by 2 bases, with 17 bases between. CDR1 is SGHVS and CDR2 is FQNEAQ in the germline V gene. The CDR3 spans 15 residues.

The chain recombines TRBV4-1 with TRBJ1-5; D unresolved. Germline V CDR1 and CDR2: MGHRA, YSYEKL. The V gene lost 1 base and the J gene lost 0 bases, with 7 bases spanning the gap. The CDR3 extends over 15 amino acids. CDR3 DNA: TGCGCCAGCAGCCAAGGCGTCCCTAGCAATCAGCCCCAGCATTTT. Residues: CASSQGVPSNQPQHF.

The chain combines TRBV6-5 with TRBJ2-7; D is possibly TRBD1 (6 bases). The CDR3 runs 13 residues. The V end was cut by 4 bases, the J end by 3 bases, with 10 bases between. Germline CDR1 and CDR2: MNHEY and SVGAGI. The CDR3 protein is CASSWTANYEQYF. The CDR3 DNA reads TGTGCCAGCAGTTGGACAGCCAACTACGAGCAGTACTTC.

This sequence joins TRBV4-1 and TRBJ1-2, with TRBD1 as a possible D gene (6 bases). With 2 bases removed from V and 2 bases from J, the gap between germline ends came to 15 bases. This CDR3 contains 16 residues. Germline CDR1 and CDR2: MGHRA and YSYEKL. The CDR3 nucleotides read TGCGCCAGCAGCCAACCCACAGGGAGGGCAAACTATGGCTACACCTTC. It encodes CASSQPTGRANYGYTF.

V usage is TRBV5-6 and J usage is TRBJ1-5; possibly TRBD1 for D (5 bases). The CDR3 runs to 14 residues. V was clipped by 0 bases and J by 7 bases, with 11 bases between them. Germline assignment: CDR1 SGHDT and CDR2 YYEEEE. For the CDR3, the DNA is TGTGCCAGCAGCTTGGGGGGGGGTGAGCAGCCCCAGCATTTT. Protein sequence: CASSLGGGEQPQHF.

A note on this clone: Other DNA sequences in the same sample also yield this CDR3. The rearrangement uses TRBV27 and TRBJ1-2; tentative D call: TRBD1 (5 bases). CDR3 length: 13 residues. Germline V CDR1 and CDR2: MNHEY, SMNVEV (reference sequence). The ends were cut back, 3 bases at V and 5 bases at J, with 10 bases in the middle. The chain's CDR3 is CASSFGRDYGYTF. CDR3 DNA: TGTGCCAGCAGTTTCGGCAGGGATTATGGCTACACCTTC.

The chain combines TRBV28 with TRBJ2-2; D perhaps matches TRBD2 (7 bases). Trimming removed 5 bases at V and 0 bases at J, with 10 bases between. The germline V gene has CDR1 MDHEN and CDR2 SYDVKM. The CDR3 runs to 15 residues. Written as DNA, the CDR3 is TGTGCCAGCAGTCGGGGGGCCCCGAACACCGGGGAGCTGTTTTTT. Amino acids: CASSRGAPNTGELFF.

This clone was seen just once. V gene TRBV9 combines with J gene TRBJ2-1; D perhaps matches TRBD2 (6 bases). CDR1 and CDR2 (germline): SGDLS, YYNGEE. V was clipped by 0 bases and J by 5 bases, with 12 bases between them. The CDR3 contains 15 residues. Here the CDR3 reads CASSVGGVSHNEQFF. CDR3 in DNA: TGTGCCAGCAGCGTAGGGGGGGTTTCCCACAATGAGCAGTTCTTC.

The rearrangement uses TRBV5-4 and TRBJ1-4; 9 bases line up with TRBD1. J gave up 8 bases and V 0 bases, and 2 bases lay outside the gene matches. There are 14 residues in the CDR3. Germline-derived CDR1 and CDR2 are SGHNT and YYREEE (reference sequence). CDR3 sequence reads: CASSLDRGQEKLFF. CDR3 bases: TGTGCCAGCAGCTTGGACAGGGGGCAAGAAAAACTGTTTTTT.

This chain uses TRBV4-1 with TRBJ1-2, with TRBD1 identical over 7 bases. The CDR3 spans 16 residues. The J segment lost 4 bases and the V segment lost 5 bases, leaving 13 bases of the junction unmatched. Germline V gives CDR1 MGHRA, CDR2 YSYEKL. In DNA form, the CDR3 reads TGCGCCAGCAGCTCCAGGGGAACACAGGGGAGCTATGGCTACACCTTC. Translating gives CASSSRGTQGSYGYTF.

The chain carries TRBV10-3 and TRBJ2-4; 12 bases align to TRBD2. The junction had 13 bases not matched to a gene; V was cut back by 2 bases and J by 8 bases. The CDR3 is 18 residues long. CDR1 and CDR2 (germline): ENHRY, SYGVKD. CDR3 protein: CAISERGGTSGSLDIQYF. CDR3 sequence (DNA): TGTGCCATCAGTGAGCGGGGCGGGACTAGCGGGTCATTGGACATTCAGTACTTC.

In DNA, the CDR3 is TGTGCCAGTAGCAAACGAGGTATAGCTTCGGAAGAGACCCAGTACTTC. Translated: CASSKRGIASEETQYF. The rearrangement joins TRBV19 to TRBJ2-5; D is undetermined. CDR3 length: 16 residues. The ends were cut back, 6 bases at V and 3 bases at J, with 20 bases in the middle. Looked up from germline, CDR1 is LNHDA and CDR2 is SQIVND (reference sequence). The full variable domain, completed using reference TRBV19 and TRBJ2-5, is DGGITQSPKYLFRKEGQNVTLSCEQNLNHDAMYWYRQDPGQGLRLIYYSQIVNDFQKGDIAEGYSVSREKKESFPLTVTSAQKNPTAFYLCASSKRGIASEETQYFGPGTRLLVL.

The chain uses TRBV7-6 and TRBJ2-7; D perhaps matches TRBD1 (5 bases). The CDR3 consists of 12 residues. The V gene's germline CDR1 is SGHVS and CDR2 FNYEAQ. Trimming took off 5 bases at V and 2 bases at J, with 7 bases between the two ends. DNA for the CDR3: TGTGCCAGCAGCCCGGACACCTACGAGCAGTACTTC. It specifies CASSPDTYEQYF.

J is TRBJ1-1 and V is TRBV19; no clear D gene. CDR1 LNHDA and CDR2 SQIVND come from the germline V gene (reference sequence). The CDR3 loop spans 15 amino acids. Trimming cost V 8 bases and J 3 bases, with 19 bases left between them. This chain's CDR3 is CASSVTPAAYTEAFF. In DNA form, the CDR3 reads TGTGCCAGTTCCGTGACTCCTGCGGCCTACACTGAAGCTTTCTTT.

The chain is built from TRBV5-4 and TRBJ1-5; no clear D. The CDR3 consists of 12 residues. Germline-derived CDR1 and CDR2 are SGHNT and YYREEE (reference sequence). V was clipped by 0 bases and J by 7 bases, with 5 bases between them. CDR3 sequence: CASSLDSQPQHF. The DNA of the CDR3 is TGTGCCAGCAGCTTGGATTCGCAGCCCCAGCATTTT.

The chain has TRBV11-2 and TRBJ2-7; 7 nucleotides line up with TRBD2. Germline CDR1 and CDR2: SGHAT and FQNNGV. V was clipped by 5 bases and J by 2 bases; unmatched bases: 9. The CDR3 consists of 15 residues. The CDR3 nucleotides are TGTGCCAGCAGCATTCCGCTTGGGACTACCTACGAGCAGTACTTC. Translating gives CASSIPLGTTYEQYF.

CDR3 sequence: CASSLGPTGEYGYTF. CDR3 bases: TGCGCCAGCAGCTTGGGTCCGACAGGGGAGTATGGCTACACCTTC. The chain is built from TRBV5-1 and TRBJ1-2; 8 bases map to TRBD1. Germline CDR1 and CDR2: SGHRS and YFSETQ. The CDR3 has 15 residues. V lost 0 bases to trimming and J lost 5 bases; unmatched junction nucleotides: 6.